These T cell receptor beta chains were read from a single sample in a study of blood T cell repertoires in COVID-19. The repertoire was sequenced with immunoSEQ multiplex PCR; TCRdb's copy has only in-frame clones and lacks some. The table has about 210,000 clones, almost 85% seen once. Sequencing input: peripheral blood. The receptors derive from a middle-aged man with COVID-19, enrolled during active disease. The CDR3 runs from the conserved cysteine through the conserved F or W. D genes are given only for firm matches. The size field is filled for only some rows; it gives once, few, many or a size class.

-	TRBV6-5	TRBJ2-5	few	CARQSTVETQYF	TGTGCCAGACAGTCGACGGTGGAGACCCAGTACTTC
TRBD1	TRBV2	TRBJ1-1	-	CASRGQGARSTEAFF	TGTGCCAGCAGAGGACAGGGGGCGCGGAGCACTGAAGCTTTCTTT
TRBD2	TRBV5-8	TRBJ2-1	-	CASSRGGASYNEQFF	TGTGCCAGCAGCCGCGGGGGGGCGTCCTACAATGAGCAGTTCTTC
-	TRBV2	TRBJ2-2	-	CASIGRASTGELFF	TGTGCCAGCATTGGCAGGGCGTCCACCGGGGAGCTGTTTTTT
TRBD1	TRBV5-4	TRBJ2-7	-	CASSLSGQVYEQYF	TGTGCCAGCAGCTTGTCGGGACAGGTTTACGAGCAGTACTTC
TRBD1	TRBV19	TRBJ1-2	-	CASSISYRGLSGYTF	TGTGCCAGTAGTATAAGTTACAGGGGGCTCAGTGGCTACACCTTC
-	TRBV6-5	TRBJ1-5	-	CASGGEFSNQPQHF	TGTGCCAGCGGGGGCGAATTTAGCAATCAGCCCCAGCATTTT
-	TRBV20-1	TRBJ2-7	-	CSASTGPGGDEQYF	TGCAGTGCTAGTACCGGCCCGGGGGGCGACGAGCAGTACTTC
-	TRBV19	TRBJ1-4	-	CASGEVRNNEKLFF	TGTGCCAGCGGGGAGGTCCGTAATAATGAAAAACTGTTTTTT
-	TRBV3-1/TRBV3-2	TRBJ2-1	-	CASSPINRLVYEQFF	TGTGCCAGCAGCCCAATTAATAGACTAGTCTATGAGCAGTTCTTC
-	TRBV7-3	TRBJ1-1	-	CASSLEGGEAFF	TGTGCCAGCAGCTTAGAGGGCGGGGAAGCTTTCTTT
TRBD1	TRBV7-7	TRBJ1-2	-	CASSYWDRQSYGYTF	TGTGCTAGCAGCTACTGGGACAGACAAAGTTATGGCTACACCTTC
-	TRBV18	TRBJ1-2	-	CASSADSNYGYTF	TGTGCCAGCTCAGCCGACAGCAACTATGGCTACACCTTC
-	TRBV7-2	TRBJ1-6	-	CASSSRRSEGIPYNSPLHF	TGTGCCAGCAGCTCCCGAAGGTCGGAGGGGATCCCTTATAATTCACCCCTCCACTTT
TRBD2	TRBV6-5	TRBJ2-6	-	CASTPPGRGANVLTF	TGTGCCAGCACCCCCCCCGGGAGGGGGGCCAACGTCCTGACTTTC